The subject of this entry is one T cell receptor beta chain. These data belong to a study of cytomegalovirus exposure and HLA in healthy donors. PCR involved 60 Vbeta and 13 Jbeta primers. The protocol was immunoSEQ multiplex PCR, while the TCRdb copy is restricted to in-frame clones and leaves out a portion. The table includes roughly 150,000 clones, around 82% detected once. Germline V lookup: CDR1 WSHSY, CDR2 SAAADI. The V end lost 0 bases, the J end lost 4 bases, and 13 bases lay between the germline ends. The CDR3 runs 15 residues. The sample consisted of PBMCs. The clonotype originates from a man aged 25 to 40 in good health and CMV-seronegative. V is TRBV10-2 and J is TRBJ2-7; weak D call: TRBD1 (6 bases). In DNA form, the CDR3 reads TGCGCCAGCAGTGAGTCTGCAGGGGTGGGTTACGAGCAGTACTTC. Translating it yields CASSESAGVGYEQYF.